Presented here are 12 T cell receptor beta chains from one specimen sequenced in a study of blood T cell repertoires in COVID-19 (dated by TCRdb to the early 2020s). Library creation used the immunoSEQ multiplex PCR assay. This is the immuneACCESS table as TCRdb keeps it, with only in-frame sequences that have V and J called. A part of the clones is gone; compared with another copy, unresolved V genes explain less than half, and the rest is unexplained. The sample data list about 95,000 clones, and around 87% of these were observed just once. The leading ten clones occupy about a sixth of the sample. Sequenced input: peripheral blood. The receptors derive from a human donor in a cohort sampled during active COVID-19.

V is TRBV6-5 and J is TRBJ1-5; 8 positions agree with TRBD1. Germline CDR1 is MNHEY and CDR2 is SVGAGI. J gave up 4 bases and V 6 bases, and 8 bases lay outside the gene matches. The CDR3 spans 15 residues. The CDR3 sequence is CASRSDRGQNQPQHF. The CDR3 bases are TGTGCCAGCAGAAGCGACAGGGGCCAAAATCAGCCCCAGCATTTT.

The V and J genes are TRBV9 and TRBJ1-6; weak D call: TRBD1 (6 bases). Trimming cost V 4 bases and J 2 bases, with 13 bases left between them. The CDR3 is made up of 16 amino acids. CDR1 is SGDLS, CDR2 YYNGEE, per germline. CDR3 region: CASSSGEGAYNSPLHF. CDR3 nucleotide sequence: TGTGCCAGCAGCTCGGGGGAGGGGGCCTATAATTCACCCCTCCACTTT.

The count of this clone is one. In DNA form, the CDR3 reads TGTGCCAGCAGCACGGGACAGTCAAACGAGCAGTACTTC. Translation: CASSTGQSNEQYF. The chain joins TRBV5-5 to TRBJ2-7; 7 bases fit TRBD1. In germline, CDR1 is SGHKS, CDR2 YYEKEE (reference sequence). Trimming at V came to 4 bases and at J to 5 bases, leaving 6 bases not matched to a gene. The CDR3 consists of 13 residues. Based on the CDR3 plus reference TRBV5-5 and TRBJ2-7, the full variable domain is DAGVTQSPTHLIKTRGQQVTLRCSPISGHKSVSWYQQVLGQGPQFIFQYYEKEERGRGNFPDRFSARQFPNYSSELNVNALLLGDSALYLCASSTGQSNEQYFGPGTRLTVT.

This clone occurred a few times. CDR3 sequence (DNA): TGTGCCAGCAGTCCCTTGGGCCGCCCCGGCGAGCAGTACTTC. Translated, it gives CASSPLGRPGEQYF. V gene TRBV27 combines with J gene TRBJ2-7; D call uncertain. Per germline, CDR1 MNHEY and CDR2 SMNVEV (reference sequence). Trimming left V 5 bases short and J 6 bases short, with 17 bases between. The CDR3 consists of 14 residues.

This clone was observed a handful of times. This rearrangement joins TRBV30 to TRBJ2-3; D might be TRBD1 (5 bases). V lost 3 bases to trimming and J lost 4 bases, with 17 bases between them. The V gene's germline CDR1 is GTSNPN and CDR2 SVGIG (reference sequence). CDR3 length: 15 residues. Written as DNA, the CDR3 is TGTGCCTGGAGGTGGGTGGGGCAGGGATCAGATACGCAGTATTTT. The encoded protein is CAWRWVGQGSDTQYF.

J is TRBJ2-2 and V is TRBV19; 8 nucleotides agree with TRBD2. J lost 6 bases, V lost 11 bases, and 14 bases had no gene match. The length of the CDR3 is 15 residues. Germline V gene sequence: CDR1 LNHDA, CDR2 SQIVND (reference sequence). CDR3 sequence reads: CAASEAGGGAGELFF. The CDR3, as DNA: TGTGCCGCCTCAGAGGCGGGGGGCGGGGCCGGGGAGCTGTTTTTT.

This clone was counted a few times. The CDR3 nucleotides read TGCGCCAGCAGCCAAGATCCCCAGGGGGCCTACAATGAGCAGTTCTTC. Its translation is CASSQDPQGAYNEQFF. The chain employs TRBV4-1 and TRBJ2-1, with 7 bases lining up with TRBD1. The CDR3 runs to 16 residues. CDR1 and CDR2 from the germline V gene are MGHRA and YSYEKL. V was clipped by 0 bases and J by 2 bases; unmatched bases: 4.

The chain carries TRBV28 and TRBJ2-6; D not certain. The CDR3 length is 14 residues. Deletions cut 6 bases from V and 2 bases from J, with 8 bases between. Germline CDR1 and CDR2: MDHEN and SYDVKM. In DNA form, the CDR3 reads TGTGCCAGCAGGAGAGCTGCTGGGGCCAACGTCCTGACTTTC. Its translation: CASRRAAGANVLTF.

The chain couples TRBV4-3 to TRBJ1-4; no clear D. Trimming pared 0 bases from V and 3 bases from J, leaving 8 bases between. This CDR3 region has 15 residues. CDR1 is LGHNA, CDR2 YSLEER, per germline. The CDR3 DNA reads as TGCGCCAGCAGCCAAGATTCCAGATCTAATGAAAAACTGTTTTTT. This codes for CASSQDSRSNEKLFF.

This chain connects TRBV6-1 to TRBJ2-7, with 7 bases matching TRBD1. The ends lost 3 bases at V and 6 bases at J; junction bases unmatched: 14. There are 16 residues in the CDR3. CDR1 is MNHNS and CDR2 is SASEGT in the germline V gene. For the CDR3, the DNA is TGTGCCAGCAGTGACCCGCAACAGGGGTTGTTCGGCGAGCAGTACTTC. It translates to CASSDPQQGLFGEQYF.

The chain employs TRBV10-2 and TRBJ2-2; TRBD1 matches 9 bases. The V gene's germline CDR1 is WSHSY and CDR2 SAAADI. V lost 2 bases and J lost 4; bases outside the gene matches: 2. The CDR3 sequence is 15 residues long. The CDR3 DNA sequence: TGCGCCAGCAGTGAGGGGGACAGGGCCACCGGGGAGCTGTTTTTT. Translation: CASSEGDRATGELFF.

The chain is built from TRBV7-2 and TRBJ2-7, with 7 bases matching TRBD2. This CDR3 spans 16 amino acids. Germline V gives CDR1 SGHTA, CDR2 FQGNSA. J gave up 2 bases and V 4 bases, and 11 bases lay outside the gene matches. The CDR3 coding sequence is TGTGCCAGCAGCTCGTCGGGTGGGGGGGGAACCTACGAGCAGTACTTC. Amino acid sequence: CASSSSGGGGTYEQYF.